The 18 T cell receptor beta chains below all came from one sample that was sequenced in a study of cytomegalovirus exposure and HLA in healthy donors. In the PCR, 60 Vbeta and 13 Jbeta primers were used. This table comes from immunoSEQ multiplex PCR, and its TCRdb copy is limited to in-frame clones, with some not included. This sample contains under 85,000 clones. Sequenced sample: PBMCs. All receptors derive from a boy aged 5 to 17 in good health and CMV-seronegative.

The chain employs TRBV6-5 and TRBJ2-2, with 7 nucleotides matching TRBD1. This CDR3 comprises 15 residues. V trimming: 5 bases; J trimming: 1 base; junction bases outside the gene matches: 4. Germline-derived CDR1 and CDR2 are MNHEY and SVGAGI. The CDR3 here is CASSPRDRNTGELFF. The CDR3 coding sequence is TGTGCCAGCAGTCCCCGGGACAGGAACACCGGGGAGCTGTTTTTT.

This chain links TRBV28 with TRBJ2-2; D gene ambiguous. Trimming cost V 6 bases and J 4 bases, with 6 bases left between them. The CDR3 runs 12 residues. Per the germline V gene, CDR1 is MDHEN and CDR2 is SYDVKM. Written as DNA, the CDR3 is TGTGCCAGCAGGAGAGGCACCGGGGAGCTGTTTTTT. It is translated as CASRRGTGELFF.

This chain joins TRBV9 and TRBJ2-3; D is perhaps TRBD2 (5 bases). The CDR3 covers 16 residues. V was shortened by 0 bases and J by 2 bases, with 13 bases between the two germline ends. Germline V gives CDR1 SGDLS, CDR2 YYNGEE. CDR3 sequence: CASSVGGAEYTDTQYF. CDR3 DNA sequence: TGTGCCAGCAGCGTAGGTGGAGCGGAGTACACAGATACGCAGTATTTT.

As to this clone: Its ends do not fully match the called genes, so a read error is possible. This chain uses TRBV13 with TRBJ2-1; TRBD2 might be the D (5 bases). The CDR3 extends over 11 amino acids. Germline V gives CDR1 PRHDT, CDR2 FYEKMQ (reference sequence). The CDR3 protein is CASSRGGSSIF. The DNA of the CDR3 is TGTGCCAGCAGCCGAGGAGGATCAAGTATCTTC.

The chain is built from TRBV6-1 and TRBJ1-2, with 9 nucleotides matching TRBD1. Germline V gene sequence: CDR1 MNHNS, CDR2 SASEGT. CDR3 length: 16 amino acids. Trimming cost V 2 bases and J 1 base; bases outside gene matches: 5. The CDR3 DNA is TGTGCCAGCAGTGAACCGGGACAGGGCTTTAACTATGGCTACACCTTC. Its translation is CASSEPGQGFNYGYTF.

This rearrangement joins TRBV11-2 to TRBJ2-3; D is perhaps TRBD1 (5 bases). Between the trimmed V and J ends, which lost 5 bases and 2 bases, there was a span of 26 bases. This CDR3 is 19 amino acids long. Germline CDR1 and CDR2: SGHAT and FQNNGV. CDR3 amino acids: CASSPIIALVQGSTDTQYF. DNA of the CDR3: TGTGCCAGCAGCCCAATAATCGCCCTCGTTCAGGGATCCACAGATACGCAGTATTTT. Full variable domain (outside the CDR3, taken from reference TRBV11-2 and TRBJ2-3): EAGVAQSPRYKIIEKRQSVAFWCNPISGHATLYWYQQILGQGPKLLIQFQNNGVVDDSQLPKDRFSAERLKGVDSTLKIQPAKLEDSAVYLCASSPIIALVQGSTDTQYFGPGTRLTVL.

The chain joins TRBV6-1 to TRBJ2-7; D might be TRBD2 (5 bases). CDR1 and CDR2 from the germline V gene are MNHNS and SASEGT. The CDR3 sequence is 15 residues long. The V end lost 4 bases, the J end lost 0 bases, and 13 bases lay between the germline ends. The DNA for the CDR3 is TGTGCCAGCAGTGCTAGCACTCGGATCTCCTACGAGCAGTACTTC. It specifies CASSASTRISYEQYF.

The V gene is TRBV30, the J gene TRBJ1-2, with TRBD1 as a possible D gene (6 bases). The V end lost 0 bases, the J end lost 2 bases, and 16 bases lay between the germline ends. Germline V gives CDR1 GTSNPN, CDR2 SVGIG (reference sequence). This CDR3 comprises 16 residues. CDR3 coding DNA: TGTGCCTGGAGTGTAGGCATGCGGGGGGCAAACTATGGCTACACCTTC. Translating it yields CAWSVGMRGANYGYTF.

J is TRBJ1-1 and V is TRBV5-4; 7 bases line up with TRBD1. Germline V gene data show CDR1 as SGHNT and CDR2 as YYREEE (reference sequence). With 4 bases clipped from V and 7 bases from J, the junction kept 7 bases outside the gene matches. The CDR3 is 13 amino acids. This CDR3 reads CASSRQGAHEAFF. The CDR3 DNA sequence: TGTGCCAGCAGCCGACAGGGAGCCCATGAAGCTTTCTTT.

Turning to this clone: Additional DNA sequences in this sample encode the identical CDR3. The chain uses TRBV27 and TRBJ1-2; TRBD1 might be the D (5 bases). Trimming stripped 3 bases from V and 4 bases from J, with 9 bases between. The CDR3 length is 13 residues. Germline-derived CDR1 and CDR2 are MNHEY and SMNVEV (reference sequence). The CDR3 coding sequence is TGTGCCAGCAGTTTTCAGGGAAGCTATGGCTACACCTTC. Residues: CASSFQGSYGYTF.

The chain carries TRBV7-9 and TRBJ1-3; no firm D call. Germline loops: CDR1 SEHNR, CDR2 FQNEAQ (reference sequence). Trimming shortened V by 10 bases and J by 4 bases, and 17 bases separated the two germline ends. The CDR3 contains 14 residues. CDR3 sequence (DNA): TGTGCCAACCATGCAGGAGGGAAGGGAAACACCATATATTTT. Protein: CANHAGGKGNTIYF.

This chain joins TRBV5-4 and TRBJ2-5; unclear D gene. The CDR3 sequence is 14 residues long. Germline V gives CDR1 SGHNT, CDR2 YYREEE (reference sequence). V was trimmed by 4 bases and J by 1 base, leaving 11 bases between them. CDR3 coding DNA: TGTGCCAGCAGCACTTCGTTGGTCCAAGAGACCCAGTACTTC. Translation gives CASSTSLVQETQYF.

The genes are TRBV27 and TRBJ2-3; no clear D. This CDR3 is built from 14 residues. Trimming pared 7 bases from V and 2 bases from J, leaving 13 bases between. Germline loops: CDR1 MNHEY, CDR2 SMNVEV (reference sequence). The CDR3 DNA reads as TGTGCCAGCACCTTGGGCAGTTTCACAGATACGCAGTATTTT. Translating gives CASTLGSFTDTQYF.

The CDR3 sequence is CASSAVAVRETQYF. CDR3 nucleotides: TGTGCCAGCAGTGCCGTGGCGGTCCGAGAGACCCAGTACTTC. The genes are TRBV7-2 and TRBJ2-5; D is unresolved. Germline V lookup: CDR1 SGHTA, CDR2 FQGNSA. The CDR3 covers 14 residues. Trimming removed 6 bases at V and 4 bases at J, with 15 bases between.

This chain links TRBV7-2 with TRBJ2-7, with TRBD2 as a possible D gene (5 bases). The CDR3 consists of 13 residues. CDR1 is SGHTA and CDR2 is FQGNSA in the germline V gene. Trimming shortened V by 4 bases and J by 6 bases, and 13 bases separated the two germline ends. CDR3 protein: CASSSTRIGEQYF. The CDR3 bases are TGTGCCAGCAGCTCCACTAGGATCGGCGAGCAGTACTTC.

V is TRBV5-8 and J is TRBJ2-4; D not certain. This CDR3 is built from 17 residues. Germline assignment: CDR1 SGHTS and CDR2 YDEGEE. Deletions cut 0 bases from V and 0 bases from J, with 13 bases between. CDR3 nucleotide sequence: TGTGCCAGCAGCTTGGCCGGAGACTCATTAGCCAAAAACATTCAGTACTTC. Its protein product is CASSLAGDSLAKNIQYF.

The chain couples TRBV27 to TRBJ2-3, with 9 bases fitting TRBD1. Germline trimming cut 6 bases from V and 14 bases from J; bases unmatched to any gene: 9. This CDR3 region has 12 residues. Germline assignment: CDR1 MNHEY and CDR2 SMNVEV (reference sequence). CDR3 bases: TGTGCCAGCAGAACGACCGGGACAGGGCCGTATTTT. Amino acids: CASRTTGTGPYF.

This chain joins TRBV5-8 and TRBJ2-1; 9 nucleotides match TRBD2. Germline V gene data show CDR1 as SGHTS and CDR2 as YDEGEE. The V segment lost 6 bases and the J segment 7 bases; nucleotides outside the gene matches: 14. The CDR3 runs to 16 residues. The CDR3 DNA sequence: TGTGCCAGCAACACAAGAGGACTAGCGCGCGGGAATGAGCAGTTCTTC. It yields the protein CASNTRGLARGNEQFF.